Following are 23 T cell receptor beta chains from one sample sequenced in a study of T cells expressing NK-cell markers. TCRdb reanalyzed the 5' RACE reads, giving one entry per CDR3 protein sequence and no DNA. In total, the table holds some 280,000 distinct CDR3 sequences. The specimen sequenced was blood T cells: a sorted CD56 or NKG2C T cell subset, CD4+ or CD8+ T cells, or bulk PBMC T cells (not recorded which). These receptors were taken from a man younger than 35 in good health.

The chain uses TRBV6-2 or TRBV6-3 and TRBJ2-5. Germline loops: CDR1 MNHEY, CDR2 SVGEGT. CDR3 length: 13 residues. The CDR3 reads CASSYDTEETQYF.

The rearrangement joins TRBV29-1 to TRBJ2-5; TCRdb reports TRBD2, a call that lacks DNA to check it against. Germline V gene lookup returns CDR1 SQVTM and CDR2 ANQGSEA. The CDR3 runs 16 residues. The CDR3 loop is CSAGGTVAGVGETQYF.

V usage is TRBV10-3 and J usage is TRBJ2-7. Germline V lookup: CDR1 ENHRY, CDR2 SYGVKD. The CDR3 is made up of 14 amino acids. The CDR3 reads CAISEGQDSYEQYF.

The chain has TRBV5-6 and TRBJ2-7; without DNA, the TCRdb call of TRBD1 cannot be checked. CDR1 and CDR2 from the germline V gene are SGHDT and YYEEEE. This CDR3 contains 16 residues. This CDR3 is CASSLTGQGSSYEQYF.

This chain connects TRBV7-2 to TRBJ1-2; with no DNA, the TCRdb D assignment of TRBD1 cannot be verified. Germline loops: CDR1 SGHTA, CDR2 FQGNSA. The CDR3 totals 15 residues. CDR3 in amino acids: CASSGRWGGNYGYTF.

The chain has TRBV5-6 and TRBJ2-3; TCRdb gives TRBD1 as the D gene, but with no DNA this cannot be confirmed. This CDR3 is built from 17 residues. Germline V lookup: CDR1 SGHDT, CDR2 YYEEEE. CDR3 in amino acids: CASSFLGEDTMGNTQYF. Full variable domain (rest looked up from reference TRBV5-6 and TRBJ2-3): DAGVTQSPTHLIKTRGQQVTLRCSPKSGHDTVSWYQQALGQGPQFIFQYYEEEERQRGNFPDRFSGHQFPNYSSELNVNALLLGDSALYLCASSFLGEDTMGNTQYFGPGTRLTVL.

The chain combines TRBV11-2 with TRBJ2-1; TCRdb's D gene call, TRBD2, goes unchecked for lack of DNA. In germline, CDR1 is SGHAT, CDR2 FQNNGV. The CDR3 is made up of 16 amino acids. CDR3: CASSLNQRAAYNEQFF.

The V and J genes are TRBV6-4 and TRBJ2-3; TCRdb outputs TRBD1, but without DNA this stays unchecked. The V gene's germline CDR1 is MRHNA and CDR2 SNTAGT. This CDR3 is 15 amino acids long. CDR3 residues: CASSDGIGAEDTQYF.

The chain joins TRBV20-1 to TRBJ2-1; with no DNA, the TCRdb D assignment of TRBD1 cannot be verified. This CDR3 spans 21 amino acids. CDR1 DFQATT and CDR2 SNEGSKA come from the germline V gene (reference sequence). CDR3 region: CSASRDRGLVDTFSSYNEQFF.

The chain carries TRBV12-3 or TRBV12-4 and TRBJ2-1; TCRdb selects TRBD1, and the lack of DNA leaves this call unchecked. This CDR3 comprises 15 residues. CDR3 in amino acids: CASSAHRGARNEQFF.

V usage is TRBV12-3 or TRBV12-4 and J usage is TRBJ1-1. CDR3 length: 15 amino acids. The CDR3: CASRPTEVWGTEAFF.

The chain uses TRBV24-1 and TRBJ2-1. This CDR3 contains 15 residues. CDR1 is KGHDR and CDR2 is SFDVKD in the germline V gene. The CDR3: CATSDVQGVYNEQFF.

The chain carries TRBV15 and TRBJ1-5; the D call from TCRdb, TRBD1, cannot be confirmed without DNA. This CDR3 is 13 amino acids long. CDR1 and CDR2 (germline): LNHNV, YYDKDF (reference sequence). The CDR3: CATSRSQGQPQHF.

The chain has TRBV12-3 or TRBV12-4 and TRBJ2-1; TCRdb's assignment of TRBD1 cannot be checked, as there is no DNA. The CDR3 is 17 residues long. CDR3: CASSLTLGQRSYNEQFF.

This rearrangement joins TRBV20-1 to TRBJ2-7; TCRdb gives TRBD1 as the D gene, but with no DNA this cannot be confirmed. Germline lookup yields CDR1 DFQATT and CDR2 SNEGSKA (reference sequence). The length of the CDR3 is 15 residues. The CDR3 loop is CSAMMGTGGHYEQYF.

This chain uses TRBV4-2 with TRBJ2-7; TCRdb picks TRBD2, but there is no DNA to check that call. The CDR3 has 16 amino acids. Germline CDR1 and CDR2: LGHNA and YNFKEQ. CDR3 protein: CASSEDLAGGTHEQYF.

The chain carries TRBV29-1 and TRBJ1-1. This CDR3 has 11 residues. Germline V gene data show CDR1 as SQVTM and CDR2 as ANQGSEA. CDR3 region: CSGQKNTEAFF.

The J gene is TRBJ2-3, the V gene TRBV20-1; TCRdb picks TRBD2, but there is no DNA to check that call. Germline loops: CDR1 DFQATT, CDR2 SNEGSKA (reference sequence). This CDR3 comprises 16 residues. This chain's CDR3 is CSATSPSAGVTDTQYF.

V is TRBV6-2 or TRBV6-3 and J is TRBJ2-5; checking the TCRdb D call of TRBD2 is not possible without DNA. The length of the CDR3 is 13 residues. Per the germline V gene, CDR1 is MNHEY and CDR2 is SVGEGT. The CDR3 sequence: CASSYGQRETQYF.

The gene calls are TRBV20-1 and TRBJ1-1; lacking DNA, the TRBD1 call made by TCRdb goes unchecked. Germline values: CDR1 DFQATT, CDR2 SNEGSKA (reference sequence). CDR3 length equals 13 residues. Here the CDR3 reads CSVRPGGPVEAFF.

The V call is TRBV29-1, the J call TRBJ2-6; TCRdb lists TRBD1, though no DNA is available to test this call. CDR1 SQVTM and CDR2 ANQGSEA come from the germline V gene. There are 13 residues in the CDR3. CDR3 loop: CSVELGQANVLTF.

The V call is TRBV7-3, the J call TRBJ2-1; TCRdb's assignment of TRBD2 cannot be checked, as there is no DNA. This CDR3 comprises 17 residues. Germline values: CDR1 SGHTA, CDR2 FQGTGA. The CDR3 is CASSSSPTSGKYNEQFF.

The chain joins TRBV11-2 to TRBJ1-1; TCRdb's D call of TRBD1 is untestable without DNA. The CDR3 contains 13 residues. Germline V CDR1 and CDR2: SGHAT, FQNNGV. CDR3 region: CASSLDQTGRAFF.